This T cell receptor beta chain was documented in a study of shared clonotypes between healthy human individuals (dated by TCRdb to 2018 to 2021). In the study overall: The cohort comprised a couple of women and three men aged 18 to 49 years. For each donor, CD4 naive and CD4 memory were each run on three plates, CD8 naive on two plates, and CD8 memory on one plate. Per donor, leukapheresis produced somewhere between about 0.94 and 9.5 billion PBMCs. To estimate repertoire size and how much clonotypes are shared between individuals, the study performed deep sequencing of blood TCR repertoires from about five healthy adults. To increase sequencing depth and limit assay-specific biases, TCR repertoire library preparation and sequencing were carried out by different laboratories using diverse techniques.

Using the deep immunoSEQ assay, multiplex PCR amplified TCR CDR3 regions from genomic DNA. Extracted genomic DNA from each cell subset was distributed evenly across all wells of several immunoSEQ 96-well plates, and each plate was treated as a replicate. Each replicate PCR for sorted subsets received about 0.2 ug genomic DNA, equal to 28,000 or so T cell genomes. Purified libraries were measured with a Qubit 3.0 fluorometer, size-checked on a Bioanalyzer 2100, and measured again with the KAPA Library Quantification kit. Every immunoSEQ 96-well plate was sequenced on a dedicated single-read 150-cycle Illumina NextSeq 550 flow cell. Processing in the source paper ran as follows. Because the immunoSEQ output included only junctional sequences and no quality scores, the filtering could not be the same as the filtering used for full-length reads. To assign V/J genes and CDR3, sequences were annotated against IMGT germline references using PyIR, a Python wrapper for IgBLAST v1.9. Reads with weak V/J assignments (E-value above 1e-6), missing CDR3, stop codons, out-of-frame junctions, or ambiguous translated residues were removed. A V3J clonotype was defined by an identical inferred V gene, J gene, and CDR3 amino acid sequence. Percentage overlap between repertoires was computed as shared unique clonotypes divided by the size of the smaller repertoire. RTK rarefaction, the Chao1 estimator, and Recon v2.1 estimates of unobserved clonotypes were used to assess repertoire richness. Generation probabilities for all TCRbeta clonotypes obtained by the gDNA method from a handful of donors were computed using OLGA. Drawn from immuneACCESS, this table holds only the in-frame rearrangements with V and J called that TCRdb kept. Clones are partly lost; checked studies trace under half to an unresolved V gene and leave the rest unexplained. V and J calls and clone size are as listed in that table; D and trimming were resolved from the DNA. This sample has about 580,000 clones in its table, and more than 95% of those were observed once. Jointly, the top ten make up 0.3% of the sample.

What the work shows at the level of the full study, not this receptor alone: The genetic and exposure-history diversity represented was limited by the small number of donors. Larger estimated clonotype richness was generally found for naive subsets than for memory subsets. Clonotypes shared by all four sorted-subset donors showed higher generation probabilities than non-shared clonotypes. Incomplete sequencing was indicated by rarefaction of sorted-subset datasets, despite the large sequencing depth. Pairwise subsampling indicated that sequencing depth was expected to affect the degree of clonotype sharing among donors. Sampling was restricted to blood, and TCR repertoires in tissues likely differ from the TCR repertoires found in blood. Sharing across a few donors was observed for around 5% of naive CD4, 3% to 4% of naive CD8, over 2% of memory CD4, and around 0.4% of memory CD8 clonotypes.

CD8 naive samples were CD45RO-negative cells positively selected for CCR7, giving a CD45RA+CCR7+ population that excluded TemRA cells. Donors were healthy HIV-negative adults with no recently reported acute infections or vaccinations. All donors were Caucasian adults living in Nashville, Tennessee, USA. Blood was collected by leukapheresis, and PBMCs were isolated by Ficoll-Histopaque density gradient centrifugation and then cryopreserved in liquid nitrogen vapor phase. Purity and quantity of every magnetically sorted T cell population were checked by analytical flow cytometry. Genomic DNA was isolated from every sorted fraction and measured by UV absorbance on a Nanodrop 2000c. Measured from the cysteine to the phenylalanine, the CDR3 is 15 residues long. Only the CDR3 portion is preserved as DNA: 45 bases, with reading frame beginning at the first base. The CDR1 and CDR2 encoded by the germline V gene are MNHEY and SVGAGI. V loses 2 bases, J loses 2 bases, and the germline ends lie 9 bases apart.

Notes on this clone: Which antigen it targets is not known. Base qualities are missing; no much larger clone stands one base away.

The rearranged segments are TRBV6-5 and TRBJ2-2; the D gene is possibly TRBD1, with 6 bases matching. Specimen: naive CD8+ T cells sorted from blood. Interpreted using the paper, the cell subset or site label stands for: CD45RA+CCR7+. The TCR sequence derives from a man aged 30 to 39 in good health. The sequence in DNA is TGTGCCAGCAGTTACAGGACAGTTAACACCGGGGAGCTGTTTTTT. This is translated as CASSYRTVNTGELFF.